The rows below give T cell receptor beta chains drawn from one sample of a study of T cell repertoires in cytomegalovirus infection. TCRdb processed the reads anew with MiXCR; each CDR3 protein has one entry. This sample has hundreds of thousands of distinct CDR3 sequences; roughly a third occur once, and the top ten carry about 2.8%. The specimen sequenced was PBMCs. Every receptor here comes from a human donor in good health (CMV status not recorded). Some clones in this sample may be carry-over from other donors' samples. Both conserved end residues are part of each CDR3. Each record gives: CDR3 length, V gene, CDR3 protein.

14 TRBV29-1 CSVGASGGQETQYF
16 TRBV7-9 CAVPGQGASGANVLTF
14 TRBV7-2 CASSRPGLGYEQYF
14 TRBV7-2 CASSSGATNTEAFF
17 TRBV28 CASSWDAGKTYQETQYF
15 TRBV12-5 CASAPGQGGNTEAFF
11 TRBV20-1 CSARGGVEQYF
15 TRBV27 CASSFVLGGPTEAFF
17 TRBV3-1 CASSQGLTGASGNTIYF
17 TRBV7-9 CASSAIGGLAGEKTQYF
15 TRBV6-2/TRBV6-3 CASSYPRSYNSPLHF
14 TRBV28 CASSTQTGFYEQYF
20 TRBV5-4 CASSSDGEGTGLGSYNEQFF
15 TRBV6-1 CASSNVDSPEGDYTF
16 TRBV7-9 CASSLFSSGNTGELFF
12 TRBV20-1 CSAIRLNYEQYF
17 TRBV5-6 CASSQGLAGAYQETQYF
14 TRBV12-5 CAHKGETERETQYF
15 TRBV12-3/TRBV12-4 CASSLDSGRSYEQYF
15 TRBV2 CASSRLAGVGDTQYF
15 TRBV24-1 CATSESRDSAETQYF
16 TRBV19 CASGLDGTHSNQPQHF
15 TRBV6-6 CASSYASSGSNVLTF